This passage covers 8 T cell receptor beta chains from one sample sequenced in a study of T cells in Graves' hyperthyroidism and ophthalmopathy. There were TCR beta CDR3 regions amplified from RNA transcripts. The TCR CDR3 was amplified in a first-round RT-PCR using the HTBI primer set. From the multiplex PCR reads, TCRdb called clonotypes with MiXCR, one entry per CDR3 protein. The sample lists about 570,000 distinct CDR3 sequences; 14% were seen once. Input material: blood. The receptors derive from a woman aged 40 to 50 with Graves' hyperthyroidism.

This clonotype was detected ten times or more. CDR3 sequence: CATSRALTVIEGYGYTF. The CDR3 DNA reads TGTGCCACCAGCAGAGCTCTGACCGTAATAGAAGGCTATGGCTACACCTTC. V is TRBV15 and J is TRBJ1-2; no reliable D call. The germline gives CDR1 LNHNV, CDR2 YYDKDF (reference sequence). V lost 1 base to trimming and J lost 4 bases, with 19 bases between them. This CDR3 contains 17 residues.

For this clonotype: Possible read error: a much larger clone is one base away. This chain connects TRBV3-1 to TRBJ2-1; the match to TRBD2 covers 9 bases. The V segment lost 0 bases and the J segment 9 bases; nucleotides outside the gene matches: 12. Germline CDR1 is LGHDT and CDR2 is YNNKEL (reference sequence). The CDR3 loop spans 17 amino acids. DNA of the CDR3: TGTGCCAGCAGCCAAGAGGCAAGCGGGAGGCCTTGGAGTGAGCAGTTCTTC. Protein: CASSQEASGRPWSEQFF.

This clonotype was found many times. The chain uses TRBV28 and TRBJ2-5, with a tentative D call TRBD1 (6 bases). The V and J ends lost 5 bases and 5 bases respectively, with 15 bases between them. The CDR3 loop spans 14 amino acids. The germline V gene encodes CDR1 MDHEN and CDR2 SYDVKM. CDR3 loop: CASSVNRASETQYF. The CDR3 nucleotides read TGTGCCAGCAGTGTTAACAGGGCGTCGGAGACCCAGTACTTC.

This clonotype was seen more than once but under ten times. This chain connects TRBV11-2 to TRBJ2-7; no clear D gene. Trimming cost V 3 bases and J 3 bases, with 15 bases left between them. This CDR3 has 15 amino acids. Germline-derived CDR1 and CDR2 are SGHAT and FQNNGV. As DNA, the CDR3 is TGTGCCAGCAGCTTCTTTGGCAACCGGAACTACGAGCAGTACTTC. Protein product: CASSFFGNRNYEQYF.

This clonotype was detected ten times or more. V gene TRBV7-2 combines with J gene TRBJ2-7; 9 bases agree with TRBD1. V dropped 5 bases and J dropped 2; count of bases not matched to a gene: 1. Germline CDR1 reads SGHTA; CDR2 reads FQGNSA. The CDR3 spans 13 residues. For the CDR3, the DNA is TGTGCCAGCAGCCGACAGGGGGCCTACGAGCAGTACTTC. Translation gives CASSRQGAYEQYF.

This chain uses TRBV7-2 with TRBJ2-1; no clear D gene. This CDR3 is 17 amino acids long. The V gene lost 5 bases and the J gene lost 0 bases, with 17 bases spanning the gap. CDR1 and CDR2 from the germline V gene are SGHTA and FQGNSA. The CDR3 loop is CASSGRYRWSSYNEQFF. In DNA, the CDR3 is TGTGCCAGCAGCGGCAGATATAGGTGGAGCTCCTACAATGAGCAGTTCTTC.

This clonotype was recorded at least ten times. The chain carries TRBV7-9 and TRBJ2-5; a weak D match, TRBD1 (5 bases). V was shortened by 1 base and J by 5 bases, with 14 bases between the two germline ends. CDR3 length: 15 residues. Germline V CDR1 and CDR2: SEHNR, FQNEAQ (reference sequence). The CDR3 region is CASSLGATGAETQYF. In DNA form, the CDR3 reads TGTGCCAGCAGCTTAGGGGCTACAGGAGCGGAGACCCAGTACTTC.

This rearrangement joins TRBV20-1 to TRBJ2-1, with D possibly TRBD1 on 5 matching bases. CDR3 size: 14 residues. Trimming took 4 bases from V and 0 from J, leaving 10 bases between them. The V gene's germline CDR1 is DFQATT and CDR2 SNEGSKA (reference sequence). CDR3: CSAKGASSYNEQFF. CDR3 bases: TGCAGTGCTAAAGGGGCCAGCTCCTACAATGAGCAGTTCTTC.